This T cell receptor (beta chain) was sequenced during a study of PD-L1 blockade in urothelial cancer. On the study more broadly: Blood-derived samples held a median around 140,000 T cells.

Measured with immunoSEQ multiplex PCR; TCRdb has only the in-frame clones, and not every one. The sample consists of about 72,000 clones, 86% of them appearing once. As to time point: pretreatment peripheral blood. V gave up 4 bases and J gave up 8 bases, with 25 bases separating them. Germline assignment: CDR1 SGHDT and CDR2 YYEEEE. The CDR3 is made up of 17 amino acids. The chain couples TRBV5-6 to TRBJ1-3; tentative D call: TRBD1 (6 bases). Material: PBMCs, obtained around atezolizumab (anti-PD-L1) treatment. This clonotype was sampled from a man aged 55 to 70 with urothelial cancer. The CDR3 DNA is TGTGCCAGCAGCCAGGACAATCAGGGGCGCCGGGGGGACACCATATATTTT. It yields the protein CASSQDNQGRRGDTIYF.